This note documents a single T cell receptor (beta chain) sequence. Its antigen is unidentified. This record comes from a study of cytomegalovirus exposure and HLA in healthy donors. The PCR was carried out with 60 Vbeta primers and 13 Jbeta primers. The repertoire was sequenced with immunoSEQ multiplex PCR; TCRdb's copy has only in-frame clones and lacks some. This repertoire comprises about 72,000 clones; its ten largest clones make up roughly 5.2%. The CDR3 is 14 residues long. Deletions cut 2 bases from V and 3 bases from J, with 9 bases between. The germline gives CDR1 SGHDT, CDR2 YYEEEE. The study, taken as a whole, reports: Earlier analysis found most TCR beta V segments productive about 90% or about 30% of the time. Later analysis placed DRB1 highest and HLA-C lowest in TCR association rates, which differed by HLA locus.

This clonotype was sampled from a woman in her forties in good health and CMV-seropositive. This chain uses TRBV5-6 with TRBJ1-5; no clear D. Sequenced sample: PBMCs. CDR3: CASSFHGFNQPQHF. Here the CDR3 DNA reads TGTGCCAGCAGCTTCCACGGTTTCAATCAGCCCCAGCATTTT.